This TCR beta chain was recovered during a study of T cell repertoires in cytomegalovirus infection (dated by TCRdb to about 2019). Notes on the research overall: Recently identified HLA-C-restricted CMV epitopes, whose presentation resists viral immunomodulation, were targeted by peptide stimulations together with well-studied HLA-B-restricted epitopes. Donor HLA type was relevant to the analysis, because carriage of CMV infection together with the matching HLA type was indicated by public TCR beta signatures.

Sequencing took place on an Illumina HiSeq 1500. Starting from the raw public reads, TCRdb applied fastp trimming at Q25, assembled clones with MiXCR and retained in-frame beta chains. Entries are consolidated by CDR3 protein sequence, retaining the most common genes and DNA. Across this sample there are roughly 990,000 distinct CDR3 sequences, with under 40% seen only once. The ten largest make up over 10% of the sample. The CDR3 runs 16 amino acids, cysteine and phenylalanine included. The DNA shown is the 48-base CDR3, in frame from base 1. CDR1 SGHTA and CDR2 FQGNSA were looked up in the germline V gene. General study outcomes and caveats: In both this cohort and an independent roughly 350-donor cohort, the cumulative frequency of public TCR beta family members distinguished carriers of CMV infection plus the relevant HLA type. The ex vivo response was dominated by HLA-C-restricted CMV-specific TCR beta clonotypes, which also provided the single most frequent clonotype in two of eight donors.

In light of the paper, this sample's treatment or condition label describes: in vitro stimulation with specific CMV peptide epitopes to enrich CMV-specific T cells. Remarks on this clonotype: Its antigen remains unidentified. It may be a read error: a sequence one base away is much more abundant.

The starting material was cultured CD8+ T cells from PBMCs, obtained from culture after CMV antigen stimulation. This sequence was found in a human donor in good health (CMV status not recorded). Some clones in this sample may be carry-over from other donors' samples. The chain was built from TRBV7-2 and TRBJ2-3, and 7 junctional nucleotides match TRBD2. This receptor has the CDR3 CANSLGSLARTDTQYF. The nucleotide sequence reads TGTGCCAACAGCTTAGGGTCACTAGCGCGCACAGATACGCAGTATTTT.